The clone carrying this TCR beta chain appeared once. Its specificity is unknown. This CDR3 spans 15 amino acids. The germline V and J ends were trimmed by 4 bases and 1 base, with 11 bases remaining between them. CDR1 is SGHNT, CDR2 YYREEE, per germline (reference sequence). The data are from a study of cytomegalovirus exposure and HLA in healthy donors. Study as a whole: Across some 400 genotyped donors, roughly 85% landed in the Caucasian-associated ancestry cluster.

With 60 Vbeta and 13 Jbeta primers, the PCR was carried out. Clones were read by immunoSEQ multiplex PCR, and TCRdb kept only the in-frame ones, dropping some. The sample has about 210,000 clones, around 81% seen once. The study, taken as a whole, reports: Most TCR sequences showed up rarely, but some public TCRs showed up in many donors. In a later analysis, at a false discovery rate of 0.05, roughly 17,000 TCR beta sequences matched HLA alleles.

This TCR was recovered from a woman in her 50s in good health and CMV-seropositive. This sequence joins TRBV5-4 and TRBJ2-2, with D possibly matching TRBD2 (6 bases). The source material was PBMCs. This CDR3 reads CASSRGDGNTGELFF. The CDR3 DNA reads as TGTGCCAGCAGCCGCGGGGACGGGAACACCGGGGAGCTGTTTTTT.